Sequencing of this T cell receptor (beta chain) was carried out in a study of blood T cell repertoires in COVID-19. Study overall: Collection of acute and convalescent COVID-19 samples took place in the United States, Italy and Spain. Sources were T cells, B-cell-depleted T cells, or PBMCs; the material itself was cDNA or gDNA.

Recovered status applied to Cohort 3 donors who had two consecutive negative PCRs. It also applied to those with clearance or with symptom resolution. Produced via immunoSEQ multiplex PCR; TCRdb's table is partial and in-frame only. The data show about 300,000 clones, with approximately 90% seen just once and 10% held by the top ten. Sequencing was performed on PBMCs or T cells enriched from blood (not recorded which). The TCR sequence derives from a woman in her late teens or twenties who had recovered from COVID-19.

CDR3 DNA: TGTGCCAGCAGTGAATACAGGGATTTTGAAGCTTTCTTT. Encoded protein: CASSEYRDFEAFF. The chain carries TRBV2 and TRBJ1-1, with TRBD1 as a possible D gene (6 bases). Germline V gene sequence: CDR1 SNHLY, CDR2 FYNNEI. V was cut by 2 bases and J by 7 bases, with 11 bases left in between. This CDR3 comprises 13 residues.